Shown below are 32 T cell receptor beta chains from a single sample sequenced in a study of glioma-infiltrating T cells (dated by TCRdb to about 2016). The data were produced on an Illumina MiSeq. The iRepertoire nested amplicon-rescue multiplex PCR (arm-PCR) platform was used to amplify TCR alpha and beta CDR3 regions from RNA. The public reads were run again by TCRdb, first through fastp at Q25 and then through MiXCR, and only productive beta chains were kept. Under each unique CDR3 protein, matching rows form one entry showing the most common genes and DNA. In all, the sample holds a few hundred thousand distinct CDR3 sequences, and 41% of those were seen once. The ten largest make up around 13% of the sample. What was sequenced was glioma tissue, nonneoplastic brain tissue, or PBMCs (not recorded which). These receptors all come from a human donor with low-grade glioma or glioblastoma, undergoing nonglioma brain surgery, or in good health (not recorded which).

This clonotype was observed a few times. The V call is TRBV4-2, the J call TRBJ2-7; D may be TRBD1 (7 bases). Trimming removed 4 bases from V and 4 bases from J, with 17 bases in between. CDR1 is LGHNA, CDR2 YNFKEQ, per germline. The CDR3 is 15 amino acids. CDR3 nucleotides: TGTGCCAGCAGCCCCAGCGGGCCAGGGGGGTACGAGCAGTACTTC. It specifies CASSPSGPGGYEQYF.

DNA of the CDR3: TGTGCCAGCAAGTTTATCGGGGGGGTTCGGGAAACAGATACGCAGTATTTT. The encoded protein is CASKFIGGVRETDTQYF. The J gene is TRBJ2-3, the V gene TRBV28; 8 bases are a match to TRBD2. Trimming cost V 7 bases and J 3 bases; bases outside gene matches: 15. The CDR3 totals 17 residues. Germline-derived CDR1 and CDR2 are MDHEN and SYDVKM.

The rearrangement uses TRBV7-6 and TRBJ2-3, with a tentative D call TRBD1 (6 bases). The CDR3 is 16 amino acids. V lost 0 bases and J 2 bases, leaving 12 bases between the germline ends. Germline CDR1 and CDR2: SGHVS and FNYEAQ. CDR3 DNA: TGTGCCAGCAGCTTAGCCGGGACACAACACACAGATACGCAGTATTTT. It translates to CASSLAGTQHTDTQYF.

The chain recombines TRBV7-3 with TRBJ1-1; no reliable D call. Germline assignment: CDR1 SGHTA and CDR2 FQGTGA. V was shortened by 3 bases and J by 6 bases, with 11 bases between the two germline ends. The CDR3 length is 13 residues. The DNA of the CDR3 is TGTGCCAGCAGCTTCGTGGGCGGGCCTGAAGCTTTCTTT. It translates to CASSFVGGPEAFF.

In its sample, this clonotype was seen many times. The DNA for the CDR3 is TGCAGTGCTAGATCAGCTTGGGAGCAGTACTTC. Encoded protein: CSARSAWEQYF. This chain joins TRBV20-1 and TRBJ2-7; D is ambiguous. The CDR3 covers 11 residues. The germline V gene has CDR1 DFQATT and CDR2 SNEGSKA (reference sequence). V was cut by 2 bases and J by 7 bases, with 9 bases left in between.

The V gene is TRBV5-1, the J gene TRBJ2-3; 7 bases line up with TRBD1. Trimming took 3 bases from V and 5 from J; bases not matched to a gene: 3. Germline V CDR1 and CDR2: SGHRS, YFSETQ. The CDR3 sequence is 13 residues long. CDR3 DNA sequence: TGCGCCAGCAGCTACAGGGGTGGAGATACGCAGTATTTT. Its protein product is CASSYRGGDTQYF.

The chain links TRBV5-1 to TRBJ2-7, with 13 bases matching TRBD2. The better agreement between TRBJ2-5 and the DNA end casts doubt on the J call. This CDR3 has 17 residues. CDR1 SGHRS and CDR2 YFSETQ come from the germline V gene. The CDR3: CASSLGTSGSTQETQYF. In DNA form, the CDR3 reads TGCGCCAGCAGCTTGGGGACTAGCGGGAGCACTCAAGAGACCCAGTACTTC.

The chain is built from TRBV28 and TRBJ1-1, with TRBD1 identical over 9 bases. Trimming cost V 0 bases and J 3 bases; bases outside gene matches: 2. Germline loops: CDR1 MDHEN, CDR2 SYDVKM. The CDR3 is 15 residues long. The CDR3, as DNA: TGTGCCAGCAGTTTATGGGACAGGGGCCACACTGAAGCTTTCTTT. This encodes CASSLWDRGHTEAFF. The whole variable domain, filled in from reference TRBV28 and TRBJ1-1, reads DVKVTQSSRYLVKRTGEKVFLECVQDMDHENMFWYRQDPGLGLRLIYFSYDVKMKEKGDIPEGYSVSREKKERFSLILESASTNQTSMYLCASSLWDRGHTEAFFGQGTRLTVV.

Turning to this clonotype: A read error may be the cause here, since a much bigger clone is one base away. The chain joins TRBV28 to TRBJ1-1, with no clear D. Per germline, CDR1 MDHEN and CDR2 SYDVKM. CDR3 length: 14 residues. The CDR3 region is CAISLYQMNTEAFF. The CDR3 DNA reads TGTGCCATCAGTTTATATCAGATGAACACTGAAGCTTTCTTT.

About this clonotype itself: This may arise from a read error, as a much more abundant clone is one base away. The rearrangement uses TRBV28 and TRBJ1-5; 7 positions match TRBD1. The CDR3 runs to 14 residues. CDR1 is MDHEN, CDR2 SYDVKM, per germline. The CDR3 nucleotides read TGTGTCATTGAGACAGGGATGAGCAATCAGCCCCAGCATTTT. Encoded protein: CVIETGMSNQPQHF.

The sample holds many counts of this clonotype. The chain links TRBV20-1 to TRBJ2-1; 9 positions match TRBD2. The CDR3 has 15 residues. From germline, CDR1 is DFQATT and CDR2 SNEGSKA (reference sequence). With V trimmed by 5 bases and J by 3 bases, 8 bases remained unmatched. CDR3 protein: CSAVRGGRGYNEQFF. In DNA form, the CDR3 reads TGCAGTGCTGTCCGGGGCGGGAGGGGCTACAATGAGCAGTTCTTC.

V usage is TRBV20-1 and J usage is TRBJ2-5, with 7 bases aligning to TRBD2. Germline V gene data show CDR1 as DFQATT and CDR2 as SNEGSKA (reference sequence). The CDR3 contains 13 residues. V was clipped by 5 bases and J by 0 bases; unmatched bases: 3. The CDR3 loop reads CSAFTSDQETQYF. CDR3 sequence (DNA): TGCAGTGCTTTTACTAGCGACCAAGAGACCCAGTACTTC.

This rearrangement joins TRBV28 to TRBJ1-3; weak D call: TRBD1 (6 bases). The germline V and J ends were trimmed by 6 bases and 3 bases, with 15 bases remaining between them. The CDR3 extends over 15 amino acids. Germline loops: CDR1 MDHEN, CDR2 SYDVKM. This CDR3 reads CASSRGHVFGNTIYF. The CDR3 DNA is TGTGCCAGCAGCCGGGGACATGTTTTTGGAAACACCATATATTTT. Supplemented by reference TRBV28 and TRBJ1-3, the full variable domain reads DVKVTQSSRYLVKRTGEKVFLECVQDMDHENMFWYRQDPGLGLRLIYFSYDVKMKEKGDIPEGYSVSREKKERFSLILESASTNQTSMYLCASSRGHVFGNTIYFGEGSWLTVV.

This clonotype was observed at least ten times. The V gene is TRBV6-2 or TRBV6-3, the J gene TRBJ2-7; D is perhaps TRBD2 (6 bases). Per the germline V gene, CDR1 is MNHEY and CDR2 is SVGEGT. This CDR3 is 14 amino acids long. The ends were cut back, 5 bases at V and 3 bases at J, with 14 bases in the middle. CDR3 nucleotide sequence: TGTGCCAGCAGTCCACTTAGCGGCCGCTACGAGCAGTACTTC. This translates into CASSPLSGRYEQYF.

CDR3 coding DNA: TGTGCCAGCAGTTTCTCCGGGGCCCAACTGTTCTTC. This codes for CASSFSGAQLFF. The chain is built from TRBV27 and TRBJ2-1; D is perhaps TRBD1 or TRBD2 (5 bases each). The germline V gene encodes CDR1 MNHEY and CDR2 SMNVEV (reference sequence). The CDR3 is 12 residues long. Trimming removed 3 bases at V and 15 bases at J, with 15 bases between.

This chain connects TRBV6-2 or TRBV6-3 to TRBJ1-1; D call uncertain. Germline V CDR1 and CDR2: MNHEY, SVGEGT. The CDR3 is 13 residues long. V was trimmed by 8 bases and J by 5 bases, leaving 15 bases between them. CDR3 region: CASRHPDGTEAFF. Written as DNA, the CDR3 is TGTGCCAGCCGTCACCCCGATGGAACTGAAGCTTTCTTT.

The sample holds one count of this clonotype. The V gene is TRBV5-8, the J gene TRBJ2-7; possibly TRBD2 for D (6 bases). Per the germline V gene, CDR1 is SGHTS and CDR2 is YDEGEE. The V end lost 7 bases, the J end lost 5 bases, and 16 bases lay between the germline ends. The CDR3 is 13 residues long. The CDR3 DNA follows: TGTGCCAGCGGGACTGGGTTGGTGAACGAGCAGTACTTC. Protein product: CASGTGLVNEQYF.

The genes are TRBV7-9 and TRBJ2-7, with D perhaps TRBD1 (6 bases). The CDR3 totals 15 residues. Germline lookup yields CDR1 SEHNR and CDR2 FQNEAQ (reference sequence). V shed 6 bases and J shed 3 bases, with 18 bases lying between them. CDR3 DNA: TGTGCCAGCAGTCCCTCGCAGGGGCCTTACTACGAGCAGTACTTC. Translating it yields CASSPSQGPYYEQYF.

The rearrangement links TRBV12-5 to TRBJ2-1; weak D call: TRBD2 (5 bases). The CDR3 has 14 amino acids. V was trimmed by 0 bases and J by 9 bases, leaving 12 bases between them. The germline V gene has CDR1 LGHNT and CDR2 FRNRAP. CDR3 DNA sequence: TGTGCTAGTGGTTTGGTACCACCGGGGAGTGAGCAGTTCTTC. Translation gives CASGLVPPGSEQFF.

The V call is TRBV29-1, the J call TRBJ2-7; D gene ambiguous. Germline V gene lookup returns CDR1 SQVTM and CDR2 ANQGSEA. The CDR3 totals 12 residues. Trimming stripped 6 bases from V and 9 bases from J, with 18 bases between. CDR3: CSVDSEPVGQYF. The CDR3 bases are TGCAGCGTGGATTCAGAGCCCGTCGGGCAGTACTTC.

The CDR3 spells CASSSIQGEYYGYTF. As DNA, the CDR3 is TGTGCCAGCAGCTCCATACAAGGCGAGTACTATGGCTACACCTTC. The V gene is TRBV11-2, the J gene TRBJ1-2; D uncertain. Germline values: CDR1 SGHAT, CDR2 FQNNGV. The CDR3 spans 15 residues. Trimming removed 4 bases at V and 3 bases at J, with 15 bases between. Supplemented by reference TRBV11-2 and TRBJ1-2, the full variable domain reads EAGVAQSPRYKIIEKRQSVAFWCNPISGHATLYWYQQILGQGPKLLIQFQNNGVVDDSQLPKDRFSAERLKGVDSTLKIQPAKLEDSAVYLCASSSIQGEYYGYTFGSGTRLTVV.

As DNA, the CDR3 is TGCAGTGCAAGACTAGCGGGAGCCAAAGTAACCTACGAGCAGTACTTC. Residues: CSARLAGAKVTYEQYF. The chain couples TRBV20-1 to TRBJ2-7; 12 nucleotides align to TRBD2. The germline V gene has CDR1 DFQATT and CDR2 SNEGSKA (reference sequence). The CDR3 totals 16 residues. The V segment lost 6 bases and the J segment 2 bases; nucleotides outside the gene matches: 11.

The sample holds a few counts of this clonotype. This chain links TRBV7-2 with TRBJ2-1; the D gene is possibly TRBD2 (6 bases). The CDR3 length is 14 residues. V dropped 3 bases and J dropped 5 bases, with 11 bases sitting between them. Germline CDR1 and CDR2: SGHTA and FQGNSA. CDR3 coding DNA: TGTGCCAGCAGCTTCAGGCGGGAAAACAATGAGCAGTTCTTC. It translates to CASSFRRENNEQFF.

The rearrangement uses TRBV14 and TRBJ2-7, with D perhaps TRBD1 (5 bases). The V end lost 0 bases, the J end lost 6 bases, and 9 bases lay between the germline ends. Germline CDR1 and CDR2: SGHDN and FVKESK. The CDR3 spans 13 residues. CDR3 sequence: CASSQDLRAEQYF. In nucleotides, the CDR3 is TGTGCCAGCAGCCAAGATCTCAGGGCCGAGCAGTACTTC.

This clonotype was found once. V gene TRBV27 combines with J gene TRBJ2-3; D tentatively reads TRBD1 or TRBD2 (6 bases each). V was clipped by 3 bases and J by 1 base, with 14 bases between them. Germline CDR1 MNHEY, CDR2 SMNVEV (reference sequence). This CDR3 comprises 16 residues. CDR3 sequence: CASSFLGGGGTDTQYF. CDR3 sequence (DNA): TGTGCCAGCAGTTTCCTAGGGGGAGGAGGCACAGATACGCAGTATTTT.

This rearrangement joins TRBV4-3 to TRBJ2-1; D is uncertain. The CDR3 loop spans 16 amino acids. V lost 2 bases and J 8 bases, leaving 19 bases between the germline ends. From germline, CDR1 is LGHNA and CDR2 YSLEER. CDR3 in DNA: TGCGCCAGCAGCCAATTCGATTTTCCCTATTTGGATGAGCAGTTCTTC. Amino acid sequence: CASSQFDFPYLDEQFF.

As to this clonotype: A clone one base away is much larger, so this may be a read error. The chain uses TRBV20-1 and TRBJ1-1, with D maybe TRBD1 (6 bases). Trimming took 7 bases from V and 0 from J, leaving 12 bases between them. The CDR3 spans 13 residues. The germline CDR1 and CDR2 sequences are DFQATT and SNEGSKA (reference sequence). This CDR3 reads CSDLTGVNTEAFF. The CDR3 nucleotides read TGCAGTGACCTGACAGGCGTGAACACTGAAGCTTTCTTT.

The chain employs TRBV28 and TRBJ1-2, with D tentatively TRBD1 (6 bases). V dropped 3 bases and J dropped 8 bases, with 25 bases sitting between them. There are 17 residues in the CDR3. The V gene's germline CDR1 is MDHEN and CDR2 SYDVKM. CDR3: CASSLSRTATGLLGYTF. The CDR3 coding sequence is TGTGCCAGCAGTTTGTCAAGGACAGCGACCGGCCTATTAGGCTACACCTTC.

Remarks on this clonotype: A junction boundary mismatches the germline segment, possibly from a read error. V is TRBV15 and J is TRBJ2-1; the D gene is possibly TRBD1 (6 bases). Germline-derived CDR1 and CDR2 are LNHNV and YYDKDF (reference sequence). This CDR3 has 12 residues. This CDR3 reads CAASRAGTEQFF. The CDR3 nucleotides are TGTGCCGCCAGCAGGGCCGGGACAGAGCAGTTCTTC.

A note on this clonotype: A junction boundary mismatches the germline segment, possibly from a read error. The chain joins TRBV28 to TRBJ2-7; no reliable D call. The CDR3 sequence is 13 residues long. CDR1 MDHEN and CDR2 SYDVKM come from the germline V gene. The CDR3: CASSLSLFYKQYF. CDR3 in DNA: TGTGCCAGCAGTTTATCTCTTTTCTACAAGCAGTACTTC.

The chain combines TRBV4-1 with TRBJ2-7; 8 bases line up with TRBD2. The CDR3 loop spans 17 amino acids. V was clipped by 3 bases and J by 4 bases; unmatched bases: 14. Germline V gene lookup returns CDR1 MGHRA and CDR2 YSYEKL. CDR3 nucleotide sequence: TGCGCCAGCAGCCAGACGCCCTTGCGGGAGGTGGTGTACGAGCAGTACTTC. Translation gives CASSQTPLREVVYEQYF.

The J gene is TRBJ1-1, the V gene TRBV29-1; 7 bases map to TRBD1. The germline V gene encodes CDR1 SQVTM and CDR2 ANQGSEA. The CDR3 spans 11 residues. V was clipped by 7 bases and J by 9 bases; unmatched bases: 8. CDR3 region: CSASETGQAFF. In DNA form, the CDR3 reads TGCAGCGCCTCGGAGACAGGGCAAGCTTTCTTT. The whole variable domain, filled in from reference TRBV29-1 and TRBJ1-1, reads SAVISQKPSRDICQRGTSLTIQCQVDSQVTMMFWYRQQPGQSLTLIATANQGSEATYESGFVIDKFPISRPNLTFSTLTVSNMSPEDSSIYLCSASETGQAFFGQGTRLTVV.